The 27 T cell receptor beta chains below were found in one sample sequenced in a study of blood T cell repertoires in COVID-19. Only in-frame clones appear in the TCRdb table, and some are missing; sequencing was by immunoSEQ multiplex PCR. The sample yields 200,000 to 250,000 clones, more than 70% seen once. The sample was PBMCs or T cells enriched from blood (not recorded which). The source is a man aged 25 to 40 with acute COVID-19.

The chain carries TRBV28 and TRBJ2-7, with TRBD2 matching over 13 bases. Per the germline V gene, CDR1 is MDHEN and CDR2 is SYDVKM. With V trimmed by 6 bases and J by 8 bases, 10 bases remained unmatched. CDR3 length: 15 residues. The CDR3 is CASSRPGLAGPQQYF. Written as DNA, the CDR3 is TGTGCCAGCAGCCGCCCGGGACTAGCGGGGCCCCAGCAGTACTTC.

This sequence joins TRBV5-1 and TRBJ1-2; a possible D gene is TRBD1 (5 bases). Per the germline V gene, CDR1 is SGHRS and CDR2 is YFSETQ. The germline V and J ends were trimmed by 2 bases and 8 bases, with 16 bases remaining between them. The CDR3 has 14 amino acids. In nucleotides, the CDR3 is TGCGCCAGCAGCTTTGGCAGGCCGGGGGAAGGCTACACCTTC. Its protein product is CASSFGRPGEGYTF.

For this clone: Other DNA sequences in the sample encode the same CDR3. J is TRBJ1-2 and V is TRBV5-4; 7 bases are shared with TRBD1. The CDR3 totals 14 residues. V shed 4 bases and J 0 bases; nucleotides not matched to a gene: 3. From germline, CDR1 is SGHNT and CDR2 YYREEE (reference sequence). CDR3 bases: TGTGCCAGCAGCAGGGACAGAGCTAACTATGGCTACACCTTC. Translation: CASSRDRANYGYTF.

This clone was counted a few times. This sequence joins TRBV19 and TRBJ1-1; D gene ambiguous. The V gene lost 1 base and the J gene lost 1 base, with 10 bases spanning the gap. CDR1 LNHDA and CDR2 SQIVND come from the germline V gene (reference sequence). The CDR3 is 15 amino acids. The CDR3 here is CASSIGRLTNTEAFF. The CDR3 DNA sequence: TGTGCCAGTAGTATAGGGAGGCTGACGAACACTGAAGCTTTCTTT.

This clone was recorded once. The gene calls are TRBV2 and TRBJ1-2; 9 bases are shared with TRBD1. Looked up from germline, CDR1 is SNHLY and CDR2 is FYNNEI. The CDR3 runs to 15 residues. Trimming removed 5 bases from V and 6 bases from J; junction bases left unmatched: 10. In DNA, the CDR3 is TGTGCCAGCAGTCAAAGGACAGGGGATCATAATGGCTACACCTTC. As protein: CASSQRTGDHNGYTF.

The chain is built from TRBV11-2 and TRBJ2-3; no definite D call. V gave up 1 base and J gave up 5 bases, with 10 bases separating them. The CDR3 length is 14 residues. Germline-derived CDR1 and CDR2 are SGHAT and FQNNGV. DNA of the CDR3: TGTGCCAGCAGCTTAGTGAGCGTTGGAGATACGCAGTATTTT. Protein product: CASSLVSVGDTQYF.

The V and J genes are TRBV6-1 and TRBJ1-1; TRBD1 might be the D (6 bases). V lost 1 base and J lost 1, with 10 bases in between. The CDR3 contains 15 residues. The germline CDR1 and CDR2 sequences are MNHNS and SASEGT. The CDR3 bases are TGTGCCAGCAGTGAAGTTAGGGACAAGAACACTGAAGCTTTCTTT. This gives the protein CASSEVRDKNTEAFF.

The CDR3 sequence is CAIGTGTGPITLHF. The DNA of the CDR3 is TGTGCCATTGGGACCGGGACAGGGCCCATCACCCTCCACTTT. The genes are TRBV10-3 and TRBJ1-6; 9 bases agree with TRBD1. From germline, CDR1 is ENHRY and CDR2 SYGVKD. The CDR3 totals 14 residues. The V and J ends lost 9 bases and 14 bases, in that order; junction bases with no gene match: 14.

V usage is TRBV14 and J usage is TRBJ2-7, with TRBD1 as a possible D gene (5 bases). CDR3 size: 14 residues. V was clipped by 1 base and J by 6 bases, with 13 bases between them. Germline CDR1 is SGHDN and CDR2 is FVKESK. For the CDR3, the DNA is TGTGCCAGCAGCCAAGGTCCAGGGTTTGCCGAGCAGTACTTC. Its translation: CASSQGPGFAEQYF.

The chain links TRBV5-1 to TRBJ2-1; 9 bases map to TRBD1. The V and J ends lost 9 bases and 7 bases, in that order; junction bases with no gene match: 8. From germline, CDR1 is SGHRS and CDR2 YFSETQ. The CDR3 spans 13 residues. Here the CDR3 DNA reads TGCGCCACAAAGGGACAGGGTGGGAATGAGCAGTTCTTC. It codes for CATKGQGGNEQFF.

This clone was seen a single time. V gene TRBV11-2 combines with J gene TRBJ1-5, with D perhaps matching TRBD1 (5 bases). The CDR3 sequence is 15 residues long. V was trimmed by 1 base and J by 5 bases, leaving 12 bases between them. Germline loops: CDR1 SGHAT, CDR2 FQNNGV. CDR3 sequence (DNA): TGTGCCAGCAGCTTAGGGGCAGGGAAAGATCAGCCCCAGCATTTT. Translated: CASSLGAGKDQPQHF.

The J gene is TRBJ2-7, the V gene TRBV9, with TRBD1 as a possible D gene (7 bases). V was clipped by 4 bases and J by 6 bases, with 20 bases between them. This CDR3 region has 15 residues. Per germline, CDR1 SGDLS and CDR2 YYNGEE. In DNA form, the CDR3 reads TGTGCCAGCAGCTCCCCAGACAGGGAGGTGGGCGAGCAGTACTTC. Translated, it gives CASSSPDREVGEQYF.

The CDR3 coding sequence is TGTGCCAGCAGCCCCTCCGGGAGGGGAGACACTGAAGCTTTCTTT. Translation: CASSPSGRGDTEAFF. The chain combines TRBV9 with TRBJ1-1; D might be TRBD1 (5 bases). Looked up from germline, CDR1 is SGDLS and CDR2 is YYNGEE. This CDR3 has 15 residues. The V gene lost 4 bases and the J gene lost 3 bases, with 16 bases spanning the gap. The complete variable domain, with remaining parts taken from reference TRBV9 and TRBJ1-1, reads DSGVTQTPKHLITATGQRVTLRCSPRSGDLSVYWYQQSLDQGLQFLIQYYNGEERAKGNILERFSAQQFPDLHSELNLSSLELGDSALYFCASSPSGRGDTEAFFGQGTRLTVV.

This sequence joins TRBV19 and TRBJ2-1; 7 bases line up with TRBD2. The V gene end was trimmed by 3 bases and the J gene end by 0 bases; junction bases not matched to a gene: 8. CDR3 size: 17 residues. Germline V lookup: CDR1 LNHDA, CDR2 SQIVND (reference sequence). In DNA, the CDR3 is TGTGCCAGTAGTATGCGGCGGCTAGCGGCCTCCTACAATGAGCAGTTCTTC. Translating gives CASSMRRLAASYNEQFF.

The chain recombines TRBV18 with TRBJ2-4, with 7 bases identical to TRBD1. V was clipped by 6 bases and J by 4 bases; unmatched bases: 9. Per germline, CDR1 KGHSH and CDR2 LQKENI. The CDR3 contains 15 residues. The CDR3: CASSHGTEAKNIQYF. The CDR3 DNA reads TGTGCCAGCTCCCATGGGACAGAGGCAAAAAACATTCAGTACTTC.

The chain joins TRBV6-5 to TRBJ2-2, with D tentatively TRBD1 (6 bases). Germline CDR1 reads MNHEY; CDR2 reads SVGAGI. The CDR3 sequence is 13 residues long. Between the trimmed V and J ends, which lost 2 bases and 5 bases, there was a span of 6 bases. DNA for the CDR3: TGTGCCAGCAGTTACAGGGGGACCGGGGAGCTGTTTTTT. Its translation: CASSYRGTGELFF.

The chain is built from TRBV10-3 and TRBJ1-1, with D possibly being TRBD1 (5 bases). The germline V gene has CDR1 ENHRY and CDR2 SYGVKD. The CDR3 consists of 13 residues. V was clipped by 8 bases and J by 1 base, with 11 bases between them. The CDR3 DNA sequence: TGTGCCATCCTAAATACAGGGAACACTGAAGCTTTCTTT. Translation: CAILNTGNTEAFF.

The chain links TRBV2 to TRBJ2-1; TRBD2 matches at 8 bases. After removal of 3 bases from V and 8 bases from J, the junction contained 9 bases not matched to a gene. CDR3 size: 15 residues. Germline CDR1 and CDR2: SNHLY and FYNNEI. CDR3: CASSDLSGEGYEQFF. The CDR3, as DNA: TGTGCCAGCAGTGATCTTAGCGGGGAGGGGTATGAGCAGTTCTTC.

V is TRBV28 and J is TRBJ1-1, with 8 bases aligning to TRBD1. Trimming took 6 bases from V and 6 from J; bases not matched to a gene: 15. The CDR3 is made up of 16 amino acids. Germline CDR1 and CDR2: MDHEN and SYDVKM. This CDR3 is CASSSGVTGGVAEAFF. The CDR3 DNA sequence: TGTGCCAGCAGCTCCGGAGTAACAGGGGGTGTCGCTGAAGCTTTCTTT. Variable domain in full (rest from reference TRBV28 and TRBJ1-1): DVKVTQSSRYLVKRTGEKVFLECVQDMDHENMFWYRQDPGLGLRLIYFSYDVKMKEKGDIPEGYSVSREKKERFSLILESASTNQTSMYLCASSSGVTGGVAEAFFGQGTRLTVV.

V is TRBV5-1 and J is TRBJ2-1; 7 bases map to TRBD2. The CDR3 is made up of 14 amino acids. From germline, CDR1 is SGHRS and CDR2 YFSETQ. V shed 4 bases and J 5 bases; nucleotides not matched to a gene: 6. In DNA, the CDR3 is TGCGCCAGCAGCGTCAGGGCGGGGGACAATGAGCAGTTCTTC. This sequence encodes CASSVRAGDNEQFF.

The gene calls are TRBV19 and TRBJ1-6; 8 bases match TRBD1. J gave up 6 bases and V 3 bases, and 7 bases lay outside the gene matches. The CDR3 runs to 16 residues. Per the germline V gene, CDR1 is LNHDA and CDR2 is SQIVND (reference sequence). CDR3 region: CASSIKGQGFNSPLHF. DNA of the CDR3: TGTGCCAGTAGTATCAAAGGACAGGGTTTTAATTCACCCCTCCACTTT.

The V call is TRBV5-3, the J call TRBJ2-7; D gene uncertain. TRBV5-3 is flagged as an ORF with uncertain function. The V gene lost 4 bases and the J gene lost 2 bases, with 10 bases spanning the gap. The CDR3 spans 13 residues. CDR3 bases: TGTGCCAGAAGCCCCGTGGGCCCCTACGAGCAGTACTTC. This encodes CARSPVGPYEQYF.

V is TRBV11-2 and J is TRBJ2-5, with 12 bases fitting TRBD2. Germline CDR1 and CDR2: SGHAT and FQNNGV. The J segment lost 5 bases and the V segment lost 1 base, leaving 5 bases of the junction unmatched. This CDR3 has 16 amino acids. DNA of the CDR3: TGTGCCAGCAGCTTAGGGCTAGCGGGGGGGCTTGAGACCCAGTACTTC. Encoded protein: CASSLGLAGGLETQYF.

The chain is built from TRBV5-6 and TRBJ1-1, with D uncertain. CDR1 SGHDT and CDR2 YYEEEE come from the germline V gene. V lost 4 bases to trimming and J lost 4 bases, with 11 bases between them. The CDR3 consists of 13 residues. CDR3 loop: CASSPAGPTEAFF. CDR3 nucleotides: TGTGCCAGCAGCCCCGCGGGCCCCACTGAAGCTTTCTTT.

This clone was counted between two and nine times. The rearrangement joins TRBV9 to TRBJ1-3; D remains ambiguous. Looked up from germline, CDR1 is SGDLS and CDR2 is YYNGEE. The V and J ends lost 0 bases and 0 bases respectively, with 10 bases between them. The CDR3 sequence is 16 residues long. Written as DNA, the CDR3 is TGTGCCAGCAGCGTAGGAGTTGTAGACTCTGGAAACACCATATATTTT. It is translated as CASSVGVVDSGNTIYF.

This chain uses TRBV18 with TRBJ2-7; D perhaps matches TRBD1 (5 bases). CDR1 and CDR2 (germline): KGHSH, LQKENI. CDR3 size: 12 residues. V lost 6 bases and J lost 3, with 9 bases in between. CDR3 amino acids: CASSSTGYEQYF. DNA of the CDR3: TGTGCCAGCTCTTCAACAGGCTACGAGCAGTACTTC.

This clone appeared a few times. CDR3 nucleotides: TGTGCCAGTAGTGGAGGACTAGTAAATGAGCAGTTCTTC. It is translated as CASSGGLVNEQFF. The chain joins TRBV19 to TRBJ2-1, with 7 bases fitting TRBD2. The V and J ends lost 5 bases and 7 bases, in that order; junction bases with no gene match: 5. The CDR3 covers 13 residues. Germline V gives CDR1 LNHDA, CDR2 SQIVND (reference sequence).